The source of this T cell receptor (beta chain) is a study of T cell responses to AZD1222 COVID-19 vaccine. The CDR3 is 17 amino acids. The germline V gene has CDR1 SGHRS and CDR2 YFSETQ. J was trimmed by 3 bases and V by 4 bases; bases with no gene match: 14. Study-level findings and limits: Repertoires in all cases were sampled only once the peak T cell response had passed.

For this clone: The antigen remains undetermined.

The method was immunoSEQ multiplex PCR; TCRdb's version includes in-frame clones alone and lacks a portion of them. The repertoire holds about 66,000 clones, with 75% to 85% as singletons. The sequence derives from an adult in good health. Sequences were derived from peripheral blood, sampled on day 0 of MenACWY control vaccination. The chain is built from TRBV5-1 and TRBJ2-3, with 7 bases that match TRBD1. The CDR3 protein is CASSLGQPTRFTDTQYF. The CDR3 DNA sequence: TGCGCCAGCAGCCTGGGACAGCCAACAAGGTTTACAGATACGCAGTATTTT.